These T cell receptor beta chains were read from a single sample in a study of Ad26.COV2.S vaccination and SARS-CoV-2 variants. Using immunoSEQ multiplex PCR, the repertoire was profiled, and TCRdb retains in-frame clones only, with some absent. The repertoire includes about 220,000 clones, over 75% of them detected once, and about 11% sits in the top ten. Here the sequenced sample was peripheral blood, taken in a trial of Ad26.COV2.S vaccine versus placebo. These receptors were obtained from a person between 18 and 60 years old who received the Ad26.COV2.S COVID-19 vaccine or a placebo. The CDR3 runs from the conserved cysteine through the conserved F or W. The D gene is left open where the match is weak. Not every row has a clone size; where given, it reads once, few, many or a size class.

.	TRBV7-3	TRBJ2-7	.	TGTGCCAGCAGCTTAAACGGCGCGGCCTACGAGCAGTACTTC	CASSLNGAAYEQYF
.	TRBV11-2	TRBJ2-7	.	TGTGCCAGCAGGGCTCACGGACTAGGGGGGTGGGAGCAGTACTTC	CASRAHGLGGWEQYF
.	TRBV2	TRBJ1-1	.	TGTGCCAGCAGTGGAAGCATCCTAGGGGTGACTGAAGCTTTCTTT	CASSGSILGVTEAFF
.	TRBV5-8	TRBJ2-3	.	TGTGCCAGCAGCTTCGCAAGTTGGTTCGTACCCACAGATACGCAGTATTTT	CASSFASWFVPTDTQYF
.	TRBV30	TRBJ1-6	.	TGTGCCTACTACCTAGGGCAGGGGAGTTCACCCCTCCACTTT	CAYYLGQGSSPLHF
once	TRBV7-2	TRBJ2-6	.	TGTGCCAGCAGCTGGAAGGGGTCTGGGGCCAACGTCCTGACTTTC	CASSWKGSGANVLTF
once	TRBV10-1	TRBJ2-5	.	TGCGCCAGCAGTATACTGGGGTGCCCTGGGGAGACCCAGTACTTC	CASSILGCPGETQYF
.	TRBV10-2	TRBJ2-3	.	TGCGCCAGCAGTGAGTCCGTCTCGGCAACTAGCACAGATACGCAGTATTTT	CASSESVSATSTDTQYF
.	TRBV18	TRBJ2-5	TRBD2	TGTGCCAGCTCACTAACCCGACTAGCGGGCTCCCAAGAGACCCAGTACTTC	CASSLTRLAGSQETQYF
few	TRBV5-4	TRBJ2-7	TRBD1	TGTGCCAGCAGCTCTGAGGGGGCGATCTACGAGCAGTACTTC	CASSSEGAIYEQYF
.	TRBV2	TRBJ1-4	.	TGTGCCAGCAGACCGATAGGGGGAATGGAAAAACTGTTTTTT	CASRPIGGMEKLFF
.	TRBV5-1	TRBJ1-6	TRBD1	TGCGCCAGCAGCTTGAGAGGACAGGGTTGGGATAATTCACCCCTCCACTTT	CASSLRGQGWDNSPLHF
.	TRBV19	TRBJ1-3	TRBD1	TGTGCCAGTACTATGACAGGGGGCGCGTACACCATATATTTT	CASTMTGGAYTIYF
.	TRBV13	TRBJ2-7	TRBD2	TGTGCCAGCAGCCCCGGGAGGGGCTCGTCCTACGAGCAGTACTTC	CASSPGRGSSYEQYF
.	TRBV6-2/TRBV6-3	TRBJ2-5	TRBD2	TGTGCCAGCAGTTACTATCCTAGCGGGCAGACCCAGTACTTC	CASSYYPSGQTQYF
once	TRBV28	TRBJ2-7	.	TGTGCCAGCAGTTTGGGGTCGGGGGTGGCCTACGAGCAGTACTTC	CASSLGSGVAYEQYF
once	TRBV6-5	TRBJ2-2	.	TGTGCCAGCCATGGAGACCCCAGCACCGGGGAGCTGTTTTTT	CASHGDPSTGELFF
.	TRBV5-1	TRBJ2-1	.	TGCGCCAGCAGAGAAGGGGACGAGCAGTTCTTC	CASREGDEQFF
.	TRBV28	TRBJ1-5	.	TGTGCCAGCAGTTTCGCGGGGGGGGATGGAGACAATCAGCCCCAGCATTTT	CASSFAGGDGDNQPQHF
.	TRBV25-1	TRBJ1-4	.	TGTGCCAGCAGCCCGCGAGCAGGCCGACGGGAAAAACTGTTTTTT	CASSPRAGRREKLFF
.	TRBV9	TRBJ2-5	.	TGTGCCAGCAGCGTAGAGGGGGGTTACGAGACCCAGTACTTC	CASSVEGGYETQYF
.	TRBV5-1	TRBJ2-5	.	TGCGCCAGCAGCTTGTCCTCGAAAGAGACCCAGTACTTC	CASSLSSKETQYF
once	TRBV6-2/TRBV6-3	TRBJ2-7	TRBD1	TGTGCCAGCAGTCGATCCGGGACAGGGTTCTACGAGCAGTACTTC	CASSRSGTGFYEQYF